A single sample is the source of the 12 T cell receptor beta chains below, sequenced in a study of technical replicates of blood from a handful of donors. TCRdb's copy holds only in-frame clones and misses some; the assay was immunoSEQ multiplex PCR. The sample yields about 75,000 clones, approximately 96% seen once. The sequenced sample consisted of T cells isolated from PBMCs. These receptors all stem from a human donor in good health.

This clone was detected once. The gene calls are TRBV5-5 and TRBJ2-1; 9 bases fit TRBD1. This CDR3 is 15 amino acids long. With V trimmed by 0 bases and J by 5 bases, 3 bases remained unmatched. Germline V CDR1 and CDR2: SGHKS, YYEKEE (reference sequence). The CDR3 DNA is TGTGCCAGCAGCTTGGAACAGGGGGCCGACAATGAGCAGTTCTTC. It is translated as CASSLEQGADNEQFF.

This chain joins TRBV4-1 and TRBJ2-1; a possible D gene is TRBD2 (6 bases). CDR1 and CDR2 (germline): MGHRA, YSYEKL. V shed 1 base and J shed 2 bases, with 9 bases lying between them. The CDR3 has 15 residues. This CDR3 reads CASSQGPGAYNEQFF. For the CDR3, the DNA is TGCGCCAGCAGCCAAGGTCCGGGGGCCTACAATGAGCAGTTCTTC.

This clone was seen just once. This chain joins TRBV19 and TRBJ2-7, with D perhaps matching TRBD1 (5 bases). V was trimmed by 3 bases and J by 4 bases, leaving 7 bases between them. CDR3 length equals 12 residues. Germline-derived CDR1 and CDR2 are LNHDA and SQIVND (reference sequence). In DNA form, the CDR3 reads TGTGCCAGTAGTATTGCAGGGTACGAGCAGTACTTC. Translated, it gives CASSIAGYEQYF.

This chain uses TRBV28 with TRBJ1-2; D call uncertain. The germline gives CDR1 MDHEN, CDR2 SYDVKM. The CDR3 runs 11 residues. Trimming shortened V by 5 bases and J by 2 bases, and 3 bases separated the two germline ends. The CDR3 loop is CASSLNYGYTF. CDR3 coding DNA: TGTGCCAGCAGTCTAAACTATGGCTACACCTTC.

The chain couples TRBV7-6 to TRBJ2-7, with TRBD2 matching 8 bases. The ends lost 4 bases at V and 7 bases at J; junction bases unmatched: 6. The CDR3 has 13 amino acids. The germline V gene has CDR1 SGHVS and CDR2 FNYEAQ. CDR3 amino acids: CASSSRGGGEQYF. The CDR3, as DNA: TGTGCCAGCAGCTCACGGGGGGGAGGGGAGCAGTACTTC.

The gene calls are TRBV6-6 and TRBJ1-1; D might be TRBD1 (5 bases). Per germline, CDR1 MNHNY and CDR2 SVGAGI (reference sequence). CDR3 length equals 13 residues. Trimming cost V 7 bases and J 4 bases, with 13 bases left between them. The CDR3 DNA follows: TGTGCCAGCAATCATGGGGGGGGCACTGAAGCTTTCTTT. This sequence encodes CASNHGGGTEAFF.

J is TRBJ1-1 and V is TRBV21-1; no DNA check was done on the table's D call, TRBD1. TRBV21-1 is noted as a pseudogene. The CDR3 is 16 amino acids. Written as DNA, the CDR3 is TGTGCCAGCAGTTGGGACACAACTACCTTGAACACTGAAGCTTTCTTT. Residues: CASSWDTTTLNTEAFF.

The V gene is TRBV7-8, the J gene TRBJ1-2, with TRBD1 matching 9 bases. V lost 3 bases to trimming and J lost 4 bases; unmatched junction nucleotides: 6. CDR1 and CDR2 (germline): SGHVS, FQNEAQ. The CDR3 totals 15 residues. DNA of the CDR3: TGTGCCAGCAGCTTCCTGGACAGGGGAAGCTATGGCTACACCTTC. Protein: CASSFLDRGSYGYTF.

The genes are TRBV11-2 and TRBJ2-6, with D possibly TRBD1 on 5 matching bases. This CDR3 contains 17 residues. Germline V gene sequence: CDR1 SGHAT, CDR2 FQNNGV. The V gene lost 2 bases and the J gene lost 1 base, with 12 bases spanning the gap. The CDR3 coding sequence is TGTGCCAGCAGCTTAAGGGGCGCTACTTCTGGGGCCAACGTCCTGACTTTC. This gives the protein CASSLRGATSGANVLTF. Together with reference TRBV11-2 and TRBJ2-6, the CDR3 gives the full variable domain: EAGVAQSPRYKIIEKRQSVAFWCNPISGHATLYWYQQILGQGPKLLIQFQNNGVVDDSQLPKDRFSAERLKGVDSTLKIQPAKLEDSAVYLCASSLRGATSGANVLTFGAGSRLTVL.

This sequence joins TRBV28 and TRBJ2-7; perhaps TRBD2 as D (7 bases). This CDR3 region has 14 residues. V was trimmed by 5 bases and J by 5 bases, leaving 16 bases between them. The germline gives CDR1 MDHEN, CDR2 SYDVKM. The DNA for the CDR3 is TGTGCCAGCAGTCCTCCCCCGGGGGGCAACGAGCAGTACTTC. Protein product: CASSPPPGGNEQYF.

The rearrangement links TRBV10-2 to TRBJ2-7; no reliable D call. Germline V gives CDR1 WSHSY, CDR2 SAAADI. V lost 8 bases to trimming and J lost 6 bases, with 11 bases between them. The CDR3 covers 11 residues. CDR3 loop: CASLSSSEQYF. Here the CDR3 DNA reads TGCGCCAGCCTGTCGAGCTCCGAGCAGTACTTC.

The V gene is TRBV27, the J gene TRBJ1-1, with D unclear. Germline lookup yields CDR1 MNHEY and CDR2 SMNVEV (reference sequence). The V end was cut by 6 bases, the J end by 0 bases, with 8 bases between. The CDR3 runs to 13 residues. CDR3: CASRAFMNTEAFF. The CDR3 coding sequence is TGTGCCAGCAGGGCCTTTATGAACACTGAAGCTTTCTTT.